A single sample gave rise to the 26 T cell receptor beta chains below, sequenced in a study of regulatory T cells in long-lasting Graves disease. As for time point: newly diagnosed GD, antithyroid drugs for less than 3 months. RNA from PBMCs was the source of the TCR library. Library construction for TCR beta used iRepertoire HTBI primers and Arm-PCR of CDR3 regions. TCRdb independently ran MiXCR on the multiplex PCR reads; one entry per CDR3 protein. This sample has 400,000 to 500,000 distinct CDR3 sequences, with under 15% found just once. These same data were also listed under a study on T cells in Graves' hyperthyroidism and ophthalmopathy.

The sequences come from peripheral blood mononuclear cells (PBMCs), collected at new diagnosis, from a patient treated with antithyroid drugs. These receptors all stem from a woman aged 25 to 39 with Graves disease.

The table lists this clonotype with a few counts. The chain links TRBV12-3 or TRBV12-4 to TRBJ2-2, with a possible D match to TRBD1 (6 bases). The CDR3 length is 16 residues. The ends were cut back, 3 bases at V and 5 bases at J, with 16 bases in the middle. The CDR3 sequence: CASSFFLGGNTGELFF. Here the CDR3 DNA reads TGTGCCAGCAGTTTCTTCCTAGGGGGAAATACCGGGGAGCTGTTTTTT.

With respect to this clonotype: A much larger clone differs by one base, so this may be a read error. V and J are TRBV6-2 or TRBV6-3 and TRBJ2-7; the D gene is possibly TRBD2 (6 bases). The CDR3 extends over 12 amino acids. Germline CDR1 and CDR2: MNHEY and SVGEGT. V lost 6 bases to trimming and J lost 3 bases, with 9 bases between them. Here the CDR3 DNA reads TGTGCCAGCAGGGGGGGAGTCTACGAGCAGTACTTC. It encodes CASRGGVYEQYF.

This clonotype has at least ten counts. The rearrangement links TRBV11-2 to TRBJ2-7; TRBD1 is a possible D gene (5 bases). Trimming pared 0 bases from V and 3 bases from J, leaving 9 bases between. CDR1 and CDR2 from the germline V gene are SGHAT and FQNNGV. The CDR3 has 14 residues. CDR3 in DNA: TGTGCCAGCAGCTTAGATTACAGGAACTACGAGCAGTACTTC. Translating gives CASSLDYRNYEQYF.

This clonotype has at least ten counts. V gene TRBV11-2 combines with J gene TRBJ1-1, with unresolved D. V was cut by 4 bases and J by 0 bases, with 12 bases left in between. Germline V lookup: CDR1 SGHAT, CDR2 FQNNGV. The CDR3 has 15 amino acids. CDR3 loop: CASSYAGLVNTEAFF. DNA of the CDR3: TGTGCCAGCAGCTACGCGGGGTTGGTGAACACTGAAGCTTTCTTT. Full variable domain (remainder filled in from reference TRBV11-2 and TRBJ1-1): EAGVAQSPRYKIIEKRQSVAFWCNPISGHATLYWYQQILGQGPKLLIQFQNNGVVDDSQLPKDRFSAERLKGVDSTLKIQPAKLEDSAVYLCASSYAGLVNTEAFFGQGTRLTVV.

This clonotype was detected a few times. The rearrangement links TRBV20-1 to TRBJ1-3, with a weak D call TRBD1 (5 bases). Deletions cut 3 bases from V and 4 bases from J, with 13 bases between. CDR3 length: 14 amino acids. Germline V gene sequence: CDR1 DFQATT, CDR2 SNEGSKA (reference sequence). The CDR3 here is CSARPPDIGNTIYF. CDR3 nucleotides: TGCAGTGCTAGGCCTCCGGACATAGGAAACACCATATATTTT.

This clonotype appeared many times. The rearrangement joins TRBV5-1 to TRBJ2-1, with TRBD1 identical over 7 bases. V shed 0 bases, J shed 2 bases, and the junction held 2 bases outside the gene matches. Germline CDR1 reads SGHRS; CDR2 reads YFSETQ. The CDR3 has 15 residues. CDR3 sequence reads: CASSLGGQTYNEQFF. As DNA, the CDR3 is TGCGCCAGCAGCTTGGGGGGACAGACCTACAATGAGCAGTTCTTC.

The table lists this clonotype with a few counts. The CDR3 sequence: CASSFTSGIGDTQYF. Written as DNA, the CDR3 is TGTGCCAGCAGCTTTACTAGCGGGATTGGTGATACGCAGTATTTT. The chain has TRBV7-6 and TRBJ2-3; 10 bases match TRBD2. The CDR3 has 15 residues. Germline CDR1 and CDR2: SGHVS and FNYEAQ. After removal of 3 bases from V and 6 bases from J, the junction contained 6 bases not matched to a gene.

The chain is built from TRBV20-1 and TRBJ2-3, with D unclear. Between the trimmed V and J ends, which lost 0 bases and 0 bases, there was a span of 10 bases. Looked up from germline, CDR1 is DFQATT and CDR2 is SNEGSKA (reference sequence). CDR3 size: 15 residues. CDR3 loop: CSARDPGGSTDTQYF. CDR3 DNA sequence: TGCAGTGCTAGAGATCCTGGCGGAAGCACAGATACGCAGTATTTT.

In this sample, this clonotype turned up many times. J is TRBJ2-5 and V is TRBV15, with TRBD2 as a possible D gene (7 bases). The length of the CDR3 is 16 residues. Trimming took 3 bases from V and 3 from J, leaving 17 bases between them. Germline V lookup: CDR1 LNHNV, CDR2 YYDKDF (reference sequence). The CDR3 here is CATSRRGGWQKETQYF. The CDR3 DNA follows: TGTGCCACCAGCAGGAGGGGGGGGTGGCAGAAAGAGACCCAGTACTTC.

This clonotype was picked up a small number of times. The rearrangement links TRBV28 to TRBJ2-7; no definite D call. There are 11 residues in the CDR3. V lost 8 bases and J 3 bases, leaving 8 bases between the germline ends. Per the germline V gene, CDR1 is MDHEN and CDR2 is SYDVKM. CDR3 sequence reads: CASGLNYEQYF. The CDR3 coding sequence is TGTGCCAGCGGGTTAAACTACGAGCAGTACTTC.

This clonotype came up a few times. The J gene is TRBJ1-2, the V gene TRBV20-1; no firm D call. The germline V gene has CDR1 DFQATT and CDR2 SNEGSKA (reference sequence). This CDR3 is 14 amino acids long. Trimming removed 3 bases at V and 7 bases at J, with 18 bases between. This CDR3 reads CSASSPPPHPGYTF. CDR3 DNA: TGCAGTGCTAGTAGCCCGCCTCCCCACCCTGGCTACACCTTC.

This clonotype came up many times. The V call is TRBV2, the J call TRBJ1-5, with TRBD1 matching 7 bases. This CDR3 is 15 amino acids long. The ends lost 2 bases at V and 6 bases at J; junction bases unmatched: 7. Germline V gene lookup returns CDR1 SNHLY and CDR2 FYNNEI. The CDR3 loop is CASSEWARGGQPQHF. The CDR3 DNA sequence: TGTGCCAGCAGTGAATGGGCCAGGGGGGGTCAGCCCCAGCATTTT.

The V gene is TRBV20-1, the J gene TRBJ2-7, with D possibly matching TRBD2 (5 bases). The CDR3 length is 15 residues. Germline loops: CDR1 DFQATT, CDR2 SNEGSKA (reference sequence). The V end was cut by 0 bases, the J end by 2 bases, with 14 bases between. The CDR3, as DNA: TGCAGTGCTAGAGATCCGGACTTGAGTCCCTACGAGCAGTACTTC. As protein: CSARDPDLSPYEQYF.

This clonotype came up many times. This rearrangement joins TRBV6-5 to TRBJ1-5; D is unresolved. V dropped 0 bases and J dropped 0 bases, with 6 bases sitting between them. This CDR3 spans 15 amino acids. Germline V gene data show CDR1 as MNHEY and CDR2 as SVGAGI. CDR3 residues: CASSYSSNSNQPQHF. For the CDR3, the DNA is TGTGCCAGCAGTTACTCGTCAAATAGCAATCAGCCCCAGCATTTT.

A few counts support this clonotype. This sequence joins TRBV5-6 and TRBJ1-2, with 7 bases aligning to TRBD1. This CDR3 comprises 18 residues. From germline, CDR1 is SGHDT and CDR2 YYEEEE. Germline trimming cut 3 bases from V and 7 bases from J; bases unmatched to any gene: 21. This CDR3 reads CASSSPGTASLRGVGYTF. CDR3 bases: TGTGCCAGCAGCTCGCCAGGGACAGCTTCCTTACGGGGCGTTGGCTACACCTTC.

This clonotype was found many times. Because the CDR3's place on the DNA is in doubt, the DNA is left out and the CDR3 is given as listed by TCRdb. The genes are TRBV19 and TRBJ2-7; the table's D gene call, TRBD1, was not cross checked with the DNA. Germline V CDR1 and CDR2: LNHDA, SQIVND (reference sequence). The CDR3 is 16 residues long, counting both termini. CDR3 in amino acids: CASSYTFDRPSYEQYF.

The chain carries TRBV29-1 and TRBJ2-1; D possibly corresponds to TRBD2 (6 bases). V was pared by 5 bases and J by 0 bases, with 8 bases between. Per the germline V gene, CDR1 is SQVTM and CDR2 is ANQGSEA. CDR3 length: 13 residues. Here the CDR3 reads CSVRGSSYNEQFF. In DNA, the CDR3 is TGCAGCGTTCGGGGGAGCTCCTACAATGAGCAGTTCTTC.

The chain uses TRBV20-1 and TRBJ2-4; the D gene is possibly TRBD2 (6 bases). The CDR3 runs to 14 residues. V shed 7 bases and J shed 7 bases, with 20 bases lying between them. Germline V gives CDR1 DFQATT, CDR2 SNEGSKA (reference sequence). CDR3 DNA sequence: TGCAGTGTTCGGGGGAGGTTGCCCGTGAACATTCAGTACTTC. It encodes CSVRGRLPVNIQYF.

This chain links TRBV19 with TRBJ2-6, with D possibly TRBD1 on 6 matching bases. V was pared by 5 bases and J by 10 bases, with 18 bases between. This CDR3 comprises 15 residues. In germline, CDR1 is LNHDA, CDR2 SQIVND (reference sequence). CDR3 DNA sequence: TGTGCCAGTAGTGCCTATGAGCAGGGGCGAAACGTCCTGACTTTC. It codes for CASSAYEQGRNVLTF.

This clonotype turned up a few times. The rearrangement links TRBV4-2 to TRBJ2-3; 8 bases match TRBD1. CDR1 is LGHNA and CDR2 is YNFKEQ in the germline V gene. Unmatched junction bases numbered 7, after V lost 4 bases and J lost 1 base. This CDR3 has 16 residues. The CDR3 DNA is TGTGCCAGCAGCCCCTCAGGGGGCGCGGGCACAGATACGCAGTATTTT. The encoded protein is CASSPSGGAGTDTQYF.

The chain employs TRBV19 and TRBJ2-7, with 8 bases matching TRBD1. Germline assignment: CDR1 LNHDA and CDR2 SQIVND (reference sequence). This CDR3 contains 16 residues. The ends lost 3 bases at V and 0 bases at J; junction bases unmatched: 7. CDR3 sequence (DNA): TGTGCCAGTAGTATCTCCGGGACAGGTTACTCCTACGAGCAGTACTTC. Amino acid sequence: CASSISGTGYSYEQYF.

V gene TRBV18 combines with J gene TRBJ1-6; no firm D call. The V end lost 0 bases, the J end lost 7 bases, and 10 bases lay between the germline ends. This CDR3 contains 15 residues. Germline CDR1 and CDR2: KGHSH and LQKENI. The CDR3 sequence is CASSPPDGGNSPLHF. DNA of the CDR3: TGTGCCAGCTCACCACCGGACGGTGGGAATTCACCCCTCCACTTT.

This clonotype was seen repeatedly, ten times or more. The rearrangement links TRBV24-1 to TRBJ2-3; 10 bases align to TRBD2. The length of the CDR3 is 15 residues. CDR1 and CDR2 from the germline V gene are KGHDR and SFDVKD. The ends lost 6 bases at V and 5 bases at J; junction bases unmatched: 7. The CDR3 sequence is CATSHPSGSLDTQYF. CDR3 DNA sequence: TGTGCCACCAGTCATCCTAGCGGGAGTTTAGATACGCAGTATTTT.

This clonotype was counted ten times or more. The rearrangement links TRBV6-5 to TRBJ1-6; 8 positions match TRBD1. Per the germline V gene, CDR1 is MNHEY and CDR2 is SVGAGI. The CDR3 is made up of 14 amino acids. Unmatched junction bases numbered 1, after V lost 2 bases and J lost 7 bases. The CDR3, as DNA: TGTGCCAGCAGTTACCGGGACAGGAATTCACCCCTCCACTTT. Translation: CASSYRDRNSPLHF.

Written as DNA, the CDR3 is TGCAGCGTCCCGTGGGACAGTGGTGAAGCTTTCTTT. Translation: CSVPWDSGEAFF. The gene calls are TRBV29-1 and TRBJ1-1; 7 nucleotides align to TRBD1. The CDR3 is made up of 12 amino acids. Germline-derived CDR1 and CDR2 are SQVTM and ANQGSEA. V trimming: 6 bases; J trimming: 7 bases; junction bases outside the gene matches: 8.

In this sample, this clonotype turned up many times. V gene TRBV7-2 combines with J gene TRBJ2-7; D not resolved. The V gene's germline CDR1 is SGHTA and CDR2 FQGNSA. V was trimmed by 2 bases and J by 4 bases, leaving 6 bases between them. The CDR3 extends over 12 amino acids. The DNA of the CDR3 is TGTGCCAGCAGCTTAATTCCGTACGAGCAGTACTTC. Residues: CASSLIPYEQYF.